This T cell receptor (beta chain) was documented in a study of early T cells in non-severe SARS-CoV-2 infection. Overall study context: Sequencing of unsorted whole blood was done on bulk RNA, leaving chains unpaired.

Study-level results: Comparison of clonotypes with VDJdb favored anti-spike CD8 responses while missing private and CD4 specificities.

The CDR3 has 15 residues. Germline V gene lookup returns CDR1 SQVTM and CDR2 ANQGSEA. With V trimmed by 1 base and J by 6 bases, 8 bases remained unmatched. This clonotype was observed at least ten times. Its antigen remains unidentified. Each cDNA molecule carried a unique molecular identifier. TCRdb redid the calling of the 5' RACE reads with MiXCR, one entry per CDR3 protein. This sample has around 88,000 distinct CDR3 sequences, with over 13% found just once. V and J are TRBV29-1 and TRBJ2-3, with TRBD2 matching over 9 bases. Sequenced material: whole blood. This TCR was sampled from an adult who was a healthcare worker with PCR-confirmed SARS-CoV-2 infection or an uninfected control (not recorded which). The CDR3 protein is CSVEVYQREADTQYF. In DNA form, the CDR3 reads TGCAGCGTTGAAGTCTACCAGCGGGAGGCCGATACGCAGTATTTT.